The T cell receptor (beta chain) under discussion was sequenced for a study of blood T cells in healthy people across ages. Researchers collected 9.5 to 10 milliliters of peripheral blood from every single donor. Samples had at least 6.5 million PBMCs isolated from them. A sample-barcoded 5' primer and a J-beta primer mix were used in a second PCR of roughly 7 to 12 cycles. TCRdb reanalysed the 5' RACE reads using MiXCR and keeps one entry per CDR3 protein. The data hold around 780,000 distinct CDR3 sequences, with around a quarter observed a single time. This clonotype was picked up a small number of times. What it binds is unknown. Findings and limits, study-wide: The percentage of naive T cells correlated strongly with TCR beta diversity.

These data were likewise used in another study, on T cells of mothers and their children. That source notes: Unrelated pairs and related pairs have their TCR recombination output shaped similarly by thymic selection.

This clonotype was obtained from a boy younger than 18 in good health. The sample comprised blood.

Here the CDR3 reads CASSAGQLNQPQHF. As DNA, the CDR3 is TGTGCCAGCAGCGCGGGACAGTTGAATCAGCCCCAGCATTTT. The rearrangement joins TRBV7-9 to TRBJ1-5; TRBD1 matches 7 bases. Unmatched junction bases numbered 5, after V lost 5 bases and J lost 4 bases. The CDR3 totals 14 residues. From germline, CDR1 is SEHNR and CDR2 FQNEAQ (reference sequence).